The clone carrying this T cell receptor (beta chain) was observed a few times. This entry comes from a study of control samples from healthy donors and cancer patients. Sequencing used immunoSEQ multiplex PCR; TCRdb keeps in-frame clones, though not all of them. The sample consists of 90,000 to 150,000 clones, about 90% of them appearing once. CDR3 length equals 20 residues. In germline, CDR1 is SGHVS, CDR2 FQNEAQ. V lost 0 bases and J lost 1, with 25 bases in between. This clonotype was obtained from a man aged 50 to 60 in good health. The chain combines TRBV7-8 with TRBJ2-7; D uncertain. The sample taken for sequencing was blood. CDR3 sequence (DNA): TGTGCCAGCAGCTTAGCGGTGAGAGACGGTTTGGGGATCGGTTCCTACGAGCAGTACTTC. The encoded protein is CASSLAVRDGLGIGSYEQYF.